Given below is one TCR beta chain in context. The table lists this clone with a few counts. This receptor's antigen is unknown. Per-nucleotide qualities are absent, and no much larger clonotype sits a single base away. In light of the paper, this sample's time point label describes: before neoadjuvant nivolumab. Patients were newly diagnosed with stage II-IVA oral cavity squamous cell carcinoma and had received no prior systemic or radiation treatment. Everyone in the cohort had locally advanced, HPV-negative oral cavity squamous cell carcinoma. Samples came from a longitudinal correlative study of a single-arm phase II trial of neoadjuvant nivolumab in oral cavity squamous cell carcinoma. Subject-matched pre- and post-treatment PBMCs and tumors from three responders and three non-responders underwent genomic DNA-based TCRbeta sequencing. For tumor tissue, genomic DNA extraction relied on the Maxwell RSC DNA from Tissue kit.

This sample is drawn from a study of neoadjuvant anti-PD-1 for oral cavity cancer (dated by TCRdb to the early 2020s). Looking at the study overall: Three to four biweekly doses of nivolumab at 3 mg/kg were mostly administered to patients before curative-intent surgical resection. A 33% response rate was observed in the parent correlative cohort, in which around twelve patients were included. Responders were defined as patients with complete response, partial response or stable disease by RECIST 1.1; non-responders were defined as patients with progression. For patients who did not progress, a fourth nivolumab dose was given around day 43, followed by definitive surgical resection on days 50-56.

Germline trimming: 3 bases from V, 5 bases from J; junction bases outside gene matches: 0. Inclusive of the bounding cysteine and phenylalanine, the CDR3 is 14 residues long. CDR3 DNA only is kept here, 42 bases in frame from base 1. The germline V gene sets CDR1 to SNHLY and CDR2 to FYNNEI. For survey sequencing of tumor libraries, mostly around 5.1 ug of input genomic DNA was used, and two replicates were run per sample. The immunoSEQ hsTCRbeta kit was used to prepare TCRbeta libraries, following the manufacturer's instructions. The finished libraries were brought together in one pool at roughly 2.7 nM, which was then read using an Illumina NovaSeq 6000 S4 flow cell. Per the original workflow: The immunoSEQ Analyzer handled quality control and preprocessing of the raw data. The analysis was restricted to productive rearrangements, with each unique CDR3 amino acid sequence defining a clonotype. Repertoire clonality was estimated as the Gini-Simpson index, which was calculated using the R package tcR. Gini indices were compared with Student's t test, and associations with tumor size change were assessed by Pearson correlation. Sourced from immuneACCESS, this table was stored by TCRdb with only in-frame sequences that have V and J called. A share of the clones is absent; for the studies checked, an unresolved V gene accounts for under half, and the remainder has no known explanation. That table gives V, J and clone size, and the DNA gave D and trimming. This sample gives 7,000 to 9,000 clones in total; more than 50% of them show up just once. Of the sample, 10% to 15% is held by the ten largest clones.

Broad study findings and their caveats: The TCR analyses had only a few patients in each response group, and the authors called for validation in larger cohorts. Greater tumor shrinkage correlated with larger post-treatment sizes of preexisting intratumoral clones, which suggests that expansion of preexisting clones contributed to response. Higher pretreatment blood TCRbeta clonality and lower post-treatment tumor TCRbeta clonality were correlated with higher pretreatment blood Treg/Th17 ratios.

The source was tumor tissue, collected before nivolumab (anti-PD-1) treatment. The rearrangement combines TRBV2 with TRBJ2-1; 11 of the junction bases match TRBD1. This clonotype was sampled from a person between 40 and 79 years old with oral cavity squamous cell carcinoma. The DNA is TGTGCCAGCAGTGAGGGACAGGGGGACAATGAGCAGTTCTTC. Its translation reads: CASSEGQGDNEQFF.